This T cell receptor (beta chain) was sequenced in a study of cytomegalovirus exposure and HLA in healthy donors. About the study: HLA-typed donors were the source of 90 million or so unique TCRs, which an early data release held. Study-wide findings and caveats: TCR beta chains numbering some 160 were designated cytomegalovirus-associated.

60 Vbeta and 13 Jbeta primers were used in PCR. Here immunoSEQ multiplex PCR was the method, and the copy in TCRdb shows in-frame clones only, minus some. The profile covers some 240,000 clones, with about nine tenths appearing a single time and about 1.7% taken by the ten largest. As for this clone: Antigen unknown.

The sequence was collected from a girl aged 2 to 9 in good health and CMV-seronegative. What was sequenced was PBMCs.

The CDR3 loop is CASSPPGTGPYGYTF. The DNA of the CDR3 is TGTGCCAGCTCACCGCCCGGGACAGGACCATATGGCTACACCTTC. V usage is TRBV18 and J usage is TRBJ1-2; 8 bases are shared with TRBD1. V lost 3 bases, J lost 5 bases, and 8 bases stayed unmatched. Germline V gene sequence: CDR1 KGHSH, CDR2 LQKENI. CDR3 size: 15 residues.